Sequencing of this T cell receptor (beta chain) was carried out in a study of graft-versus-host responses after intestinal transplantation. As regards this clone: Antigen specificity is unknown.

The protocol was immunoSEQ multiplex PCR, while the TCRdb copy is restricted to in-frame clones and leaves out a portion. The table includes some 130,000 clones, approximately 96% detected once. The V and J ends lost 6 bases and 4 bases respectively, with 25 bases between them. This CDR3 has 17 residues. Germline CDR1 MNHEY, CDR2 SMNVEV (reference sequence). This TCR derives from a human donor who received an intestinal transplant. The rearrangement joins TRBV27 to TRBJ2-7; D remains ambiguous. This specimen was unstimulated CD8+ T cells sorted from spleen or lymph node cells, taken before intestinal transplant. CDR3 DNA sequence: TGTGCCAGCAGCCCTCAATTGGGGTCGGGTTTGAGATACGAGCAGTACTTC. Amino acids: CASSPQLGSGLRYEQYF.